This T cell receptor (beta chain) was identified in a study of OX40 agonist ivuxolimab in advanced cancers. The germline CDR1 and CDR2 sequences are SGHRS and YFSETQ. The ends lost 5 bases at V and 6 bases at J; junction bases unmatched: 14. The CDR3 totals 16 residues. Assay used: immunoSEQ multiplex PCR; TCRdb lists only in-frame clones, some missing. The table shows under 85,000 clones, with 70% to 90% occurring only once. The clonotype originates from an adult with an advanced solid tumor such as melanoma, head and neck, liver or kidney cancer. Sequenced here: CD4+ or CD8+ T cells sorted from blood, sampled in a trial of the OX40 agonist ivuxolimab. The chain has TRBV5-1 and TRBJ2-1, with 7 bases identical to TRBD2. The CDR3 DNA follows: TGCGCCAGCAGTTACGGTATAGTAGCGGGCGGCAATGAGCAGTTCTTC. Its translation: CASSYGIVAGGNEQFF.